This T cell receptor (beta chain) originates from a study of blood T cell repertoires in COVID-19. Looking at the study overall: Sources were T cells, B-cell-depleted T cells, or PBMCs; the material itself was cDNA or gDNA.

The table came from immunoSEQ multiplex PCR; TCRdb's copy has only in-frame clones and leaves some out. The table lists about 150,000 clones, around 84% of them singletons. The source material was PBMCs or T cells enriched from blood (not recorded which). The TCR originated in a man in his fifties who had recovered from COVID-19.

The CDR3 sequence: CAWSVGTGNTEAFF. The CDR3 nucleotides read TGTGCCTGGAGTGTGGGGACAGGGAACACTGAAGCTTTCTTT. The J gene is TRBJ1-1, the V gene TRBV30; TRBD1 matches 8 bases. Per the germline V gene, CDR1 is GTSNPN and CDR2 is SVGIG (reference sequence). The length of the CDR3 is 14 residues. The V and J ends lost 0 bases and 1 base, in that order; junction bases with no gene match: 1.